This T cell receptor beta chain came from a study of blood T cell repertoires in COVID-19. The CDR3 totals 17 residues. Trimming shortened V by 8 bases and J by 2 bases, and 22 bases separated the two germline ends. Germline V lookup: CDR1 LNHDA, CDR2 SQIVND (reference sequence). This table comes from immunoSEQ multiplex PCR, and its TCRdb copy is limited to in-frame clones, with some not included. The sample has roughly 480,000 clones; approximately 89% are singletons. The chain couples TRBV19 to TRBJ1-3; tentative D call: TRBD1 (6 bases). The sequence came from a man between 18 and 29 years old with COVID-19, enrolled during active disease. Material for sequencing was peripheral blood. This CDR3 reads CASGGLNRVATGNTIYF. The CDR3 coding sequence is TGTGCCAGTGGTGGTTTAAACAGGGTGGCGACTGGAAACACCATATATTTT. Combining the CDR3 with reference TRBV19 and TRBJ1-3 gives the whole variable domain DGGITQSPKYLFRKEGQNVTLSCEQNLNHDAMYWYRQDPGQGLRLIYYSQIVNDFQKGDIAEGYSVSREKKESFPLTVTSAQKNPTAFYLCASGGLNRVATGNTIYFGEGSWLTVV.